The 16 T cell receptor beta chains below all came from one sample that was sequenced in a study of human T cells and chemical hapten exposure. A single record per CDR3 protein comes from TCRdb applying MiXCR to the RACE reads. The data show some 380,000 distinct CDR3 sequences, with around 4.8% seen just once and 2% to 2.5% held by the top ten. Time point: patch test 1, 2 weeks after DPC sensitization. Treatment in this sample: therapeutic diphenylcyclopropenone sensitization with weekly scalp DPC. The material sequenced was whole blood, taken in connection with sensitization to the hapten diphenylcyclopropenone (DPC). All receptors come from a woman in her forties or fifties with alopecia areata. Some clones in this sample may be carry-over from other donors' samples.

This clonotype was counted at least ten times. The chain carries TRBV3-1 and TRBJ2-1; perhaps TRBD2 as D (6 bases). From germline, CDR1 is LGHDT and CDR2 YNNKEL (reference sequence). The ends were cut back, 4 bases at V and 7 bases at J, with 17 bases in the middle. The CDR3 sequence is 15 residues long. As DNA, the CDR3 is TGTGCCAGCAGCCCGTCGGCGGAGGGTGGGAATGAGCAGTTCTTC. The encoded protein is CASSPSAEGGNEQFF.

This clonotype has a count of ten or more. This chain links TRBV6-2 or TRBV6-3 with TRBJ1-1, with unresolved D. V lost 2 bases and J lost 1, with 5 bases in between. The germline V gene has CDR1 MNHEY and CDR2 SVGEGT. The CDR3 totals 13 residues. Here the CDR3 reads CASSYAGNTEAFF. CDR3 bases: TGTGCCAGCAGTTACGCGGGGAACACTGAAGCTTTCTTT.

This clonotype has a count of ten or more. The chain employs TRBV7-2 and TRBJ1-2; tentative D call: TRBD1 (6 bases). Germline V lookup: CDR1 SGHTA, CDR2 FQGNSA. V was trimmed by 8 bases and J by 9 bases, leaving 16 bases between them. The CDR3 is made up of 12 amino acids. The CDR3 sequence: CASPTQGLSYTF. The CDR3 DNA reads TGTGCCAGCCCGACGCAGGGGCTGAGCTACACCTTC.

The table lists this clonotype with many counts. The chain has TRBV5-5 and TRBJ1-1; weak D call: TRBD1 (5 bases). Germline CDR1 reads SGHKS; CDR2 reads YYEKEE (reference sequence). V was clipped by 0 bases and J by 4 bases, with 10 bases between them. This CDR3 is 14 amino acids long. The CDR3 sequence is CASSLDLGATEAFF. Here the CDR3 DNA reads TGTGCCAGCAGCTTGGACTTAGGGGCCACTGAAGCTTTCTTT.

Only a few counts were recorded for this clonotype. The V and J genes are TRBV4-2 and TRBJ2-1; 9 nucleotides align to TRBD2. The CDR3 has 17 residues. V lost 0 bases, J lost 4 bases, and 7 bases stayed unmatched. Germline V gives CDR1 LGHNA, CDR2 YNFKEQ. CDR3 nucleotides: TGTGCCAGCAGCCAAGATCCACCGGCGGGAGGGTACAATGAGCAGTTCTTC. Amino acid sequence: CASSQDPPAGGYNEQFF.

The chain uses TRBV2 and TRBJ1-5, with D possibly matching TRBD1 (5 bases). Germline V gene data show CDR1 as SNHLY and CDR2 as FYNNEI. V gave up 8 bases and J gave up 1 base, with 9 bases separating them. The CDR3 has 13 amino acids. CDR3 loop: CASVRDSNQPQHF. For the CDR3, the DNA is TGTGCCAGCGTCCGGGACAGCAATCAGCCCCAGCATTTT.

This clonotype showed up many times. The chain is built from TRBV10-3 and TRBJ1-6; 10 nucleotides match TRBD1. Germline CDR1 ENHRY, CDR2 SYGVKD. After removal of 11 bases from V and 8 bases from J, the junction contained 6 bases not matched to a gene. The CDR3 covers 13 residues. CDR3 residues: CASRTGGDSPLHF. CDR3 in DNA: TGTGCCTCTCGGACAGGGGGAGATTCACCCCTCCACTTT.

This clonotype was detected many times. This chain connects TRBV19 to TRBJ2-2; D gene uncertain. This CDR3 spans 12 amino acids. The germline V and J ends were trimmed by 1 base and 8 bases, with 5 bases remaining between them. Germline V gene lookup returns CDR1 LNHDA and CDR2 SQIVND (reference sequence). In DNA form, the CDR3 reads TGTGCCAGTAGTATAGGGTTAGGGGAGCTGTTTTTT. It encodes CASSIGLGELFF.

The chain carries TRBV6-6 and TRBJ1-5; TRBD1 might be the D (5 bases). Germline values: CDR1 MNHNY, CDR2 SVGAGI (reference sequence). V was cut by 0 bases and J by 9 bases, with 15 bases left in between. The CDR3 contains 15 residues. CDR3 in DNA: TGTGCCAGCAGTTACTCGCGTCCGGGACTTGGGCCCCAGCATTTT. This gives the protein CASSYSRPGLGPQHF.

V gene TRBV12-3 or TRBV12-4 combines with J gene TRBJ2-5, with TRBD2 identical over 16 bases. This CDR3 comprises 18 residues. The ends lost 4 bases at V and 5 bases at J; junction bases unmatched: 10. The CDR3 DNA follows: TGTGCCAGCAGTTCCCTGGGACTAGCGGGGGGGCGAGTTGAGACCCAGTACTTC. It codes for CASSSLGLAGGRVETQYF.

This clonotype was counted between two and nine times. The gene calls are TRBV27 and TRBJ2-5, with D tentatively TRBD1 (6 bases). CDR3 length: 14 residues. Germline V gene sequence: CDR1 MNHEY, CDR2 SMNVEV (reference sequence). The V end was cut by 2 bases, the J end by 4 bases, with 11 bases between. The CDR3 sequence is CASSLAGRGETQYF. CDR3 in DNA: TGTGCCAGCAGTTTAGCTGGCAGGGGAGAGACCCAGTACTTC.

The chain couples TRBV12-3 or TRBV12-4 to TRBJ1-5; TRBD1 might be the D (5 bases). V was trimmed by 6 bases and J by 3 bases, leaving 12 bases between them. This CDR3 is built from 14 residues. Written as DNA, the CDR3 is TGTGCCAGCAGCCCAAGGGGATACAATCAGCCCCAGCATTTT. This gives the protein CASSPRGYNQPQHF.

The CDR3 bases are TGTGCCAGCAGTTTTTCGGGGACAGATCAAAACATTCAGTACTTC. Translating it yields CASSFSGTDQNIQYF. The chain joins TRBV12-3 or TRBV12-4 to TRBJ2-4; TRBD1 aligns across 7 bases. The CDR3 has 15 amino acids. V trimming: 3 bases; J trimming: 5 bases; junction bases outside the gene matches: 7.

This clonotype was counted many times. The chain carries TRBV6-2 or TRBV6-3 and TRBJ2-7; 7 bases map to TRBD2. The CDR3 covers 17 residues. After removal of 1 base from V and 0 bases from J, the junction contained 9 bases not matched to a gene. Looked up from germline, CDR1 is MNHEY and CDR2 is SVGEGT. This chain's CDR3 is CASSYLAQRGNSYEQYF. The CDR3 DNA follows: TGTGCCAGCAGTTACTTGGCTCAGCGGGGTAACTCCTACGAGCAGTACTTC.

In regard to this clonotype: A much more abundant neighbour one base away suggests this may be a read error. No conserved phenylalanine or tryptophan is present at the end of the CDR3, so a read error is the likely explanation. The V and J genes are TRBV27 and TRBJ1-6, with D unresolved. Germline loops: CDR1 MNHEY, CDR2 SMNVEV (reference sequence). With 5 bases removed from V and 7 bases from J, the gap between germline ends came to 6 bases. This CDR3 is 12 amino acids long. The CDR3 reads CASSPTNSPLHY. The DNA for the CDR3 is TGTGCCAGCAGTCCCACCAATTCACCCCTCCACTAT.

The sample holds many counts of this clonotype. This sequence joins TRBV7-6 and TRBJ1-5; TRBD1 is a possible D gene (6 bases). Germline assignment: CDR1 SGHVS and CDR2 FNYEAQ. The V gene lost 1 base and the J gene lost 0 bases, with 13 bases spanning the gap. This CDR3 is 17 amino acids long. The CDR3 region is CASSLERSGVSNQPQHF. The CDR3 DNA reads TGTGCCAGCAGCTTAGAAAGGTCAGGGGTTAGCAATCAGCCCCAGCATTTT.